This TCR beta chain is from a study of molecular identifiers for immune sequencing clone quantification. Preparation methods for the bulk TCR libraries were those previously described, with listed TCR primers. TCRdb recomputed calls from the PCR reads with MiXCR, one row per CDR3 protein. Of approximately 550,000 distinct CDR3 sequences listed, around a fifth are singletons. CDR1 is LGHNA, CDR2 YSLEER, per germline. V lost 0 bases and J lost 5, with 13 bases in between. The CDR3 sequence is 16 residues long. CD8+CD4-CCR7+CD45RA+ cells were sorted as naive CD8 T cells. The chain employs TRBV4-3 and TRBJ2-2; the D gene is possibly TRBD2 (5 bases). The sample taken for sequencing was naive CD8+ T cells from blood, with Jurkat cell RNA spiked in. Subset defined: FACS-sorted CD8+CD4-CCR7+CD45RA+ naive T cells. This TCR was recovered from a human donor in good health. Some libraries in this study had Jurkat cell RNA spiked in. The CDR3 nucleotides read TGCGCCAGCAGCCAAGATTTTCCTCCGGGAACCGGGGAGCTGTTTTTT. Translation: CASSQDFPPGTGELFF.